This TCR beta chain was retrieved from a study of T cell responses to AZD1222 COVID-19 vaccine. At the level of the study: Some second doses came at about 4 weeks and others at about 12 weeks; these were pooled. Study findings and constraints: Increases in Spike-specific TCR breadth and depth were seen after two AZD1222 doses.

Between the trimmed V and J ends, which lost 6 bases and 6 bases, there was a span of 9 bases. The germline gives CDR1 MNHEY, CDR2 SMNVEV (reference sequence). CDR3 length: 12 residues. As regards this clone: As yet, its antigen is unknown.

TCRdb's copy holds only in-frame clones and misses some; the assay was immunoSEQ multiplex PCR. This repertoire shows about 70,000 clones, 85% found once; its top ten account for about a fifth. The sample in question was peripheral blood, obtained on day 0 of AZD1222 vaccination. The chain uses TRBV27 and TRBJ2-1; TRBD2 is a possible D gene (6 bases). The TCR originated in an adult in good health. DNA of the CDR3: TGTGCCAGCAGGAGGGACTTCAATGAGCAGTTCTTC. This gives the protein CASRRDFNEQFF.